This T cell receptor beta chain is from a study of regulatory T cells in long-lasting Graves disease. Across the study: For a period under 3 months, newly diagnosed Graves' patients had taken antithyroid drugs.

Per germline, CDR1 MNHEY and CDR2 SVGAGI. The V gene end was trimmed by 4 bases and the J gene end by 3 bases; junction bases not matched to a gene: 6. This CDR3 spans 15 amino acids. Noted time point: newly diagnosed GD, antithyroid drugs for less than 3 months. The authors made the TCR library using RNA they extracted from PBMCs. Through Arm-PCR of CDR3 regions and iRepertoire HTBI primers, TCR beta libraries were built. TCRdb reanalysed the multiplex PCR reads using MiXCR and keeps one entry per CDR3 protein. The sample records more than 300,000 distinct CDR3 sequences, less than 20% being singletons.

The chain recombines TRBV6-5 with TRBJ2-7, with 10 bases lining up with TRBD2. This specimen was peripheral blood mononuclear cells (PBMCs), taken at new diagnosis, from a patient treated with antithyroid drugs. This clonotype was obtained from a female donor with Graves disease. CDR3 coding DNA: TGTGCCAGCAGTTTACCTAGCGGGAGAATCTACGAGCAGTACTTC. Its translation is CASSLPSGRIYEQYF.